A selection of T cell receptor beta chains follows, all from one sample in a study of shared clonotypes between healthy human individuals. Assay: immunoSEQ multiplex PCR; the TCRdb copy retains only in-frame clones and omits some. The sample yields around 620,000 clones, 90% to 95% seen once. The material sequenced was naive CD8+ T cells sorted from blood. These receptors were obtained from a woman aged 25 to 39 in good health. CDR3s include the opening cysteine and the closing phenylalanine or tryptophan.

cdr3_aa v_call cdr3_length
CASGTRVAYNSPLHF TRBV27 15
CASRPTGRLRETQYF TRBV28 15
CASMLDTEAFF TRBV25-1 11
CASSLETRVVYEQYF TRBV11-2 15
CASRNRQGAISYEQYF TRBV2 16
CSVEGKTAYEQYF TRBV29-1 13
CASSLGTAALGLGETQYF TRBV4-1 18
CASSQDVRNTEAFF TRBV4-1 14
CASSSAAEQFF TRBV5-6 11
CASSLGGRWTGELFF TRBV27 15
CASSSGTSGRAINEQFF TRBV28 17
CASSLASTYEQYF TRBV5-1 13
CASSQDLRGTYEQYF TRBV4-2 15
CAITDRGNEAFF TRBV28 12
CASSPTSGTYEQYF TRBV18 14
CASSKLETGWTGELFF TRBV18 16
CASSFTGSNQPQHF TRBV27 14
CASSTGRNEKLFF TRBV7-9 13
CASSGRNEGNTGELFF TRBV6-1 16
CASNSATSYEQYF TRBV28 13
CASSYGEGAYGELFF TRBV13 15
CASSLGVGEQFF TRBV7-9 12
CASSLGDSMNTEAFF TRBV4-1 15
CASSTIARDYEQYF TRBV4-1 14
CASSLDREYEQYF TRBV27 13
CASSVDGGGGLDEQYF TRBV9 16
CATAGDSYEQYF TRBV5-4 12
CASSAGTSGGIYNEQFF TRBV7-6 17
CASSPLGDVSNSNQPQHF TRBV28 18
CASSLVGGAAEKLFF TRBV7-9 15
CASTVSFSNQPQHF TRBV19 14
CASSLGAGQRGEQFF TRBV7-6 15
CASSPSTTSGGRYEQYF TRBV28 17
CATGGVNQPQHF TRBV27 12
CAISVDDTEAFF TRBV10-3 12
CASRSGPYEQYF TRBV19 12
CASSGESEQYF TRBV5-4 11
CASSLEQVTDTQYF TRBV7-9 14
CASSLPRTGELPQHF TRBV28 15
CASSPVDRPYEQYF TRBV5-4 14
CASSPRDRGPGANVLTF TRBV18 17
CASSLDSGTGYEQYF TRBV7-9 15
CASSLPRDRPYEQYF TRBV28 15
CSVDGEGTSGRFSTDTQYF TRBV29-1 19
CASSPPGLAVTDTQYF TRBV19 16
CASSYNRDTTGNTIYF TRBV13 16